Below are 27 T cell receptor beta chains sequenced from a single sample in a study of blood T cells in healthy people across ages. The use of a sample-barcoded 5' primer and a J-beta primer mix characterized a second PCR of about 6 to 12 cycles. MiXCR, applied by TCRdb to the 5' RACE reads, yields one record per CDR3 protein. The sample holds about 1,500,000 distinct CDR3 sequences; 42% are singletons and the top ten take 7.9%. The sample taken for sequencing was blood. The receptor set was obtained from a woman younger than 35 in good health.

V usage is TRBV24-1 and J usage is TRBJ2-1; 7 bases align to TRBD2. Near its end, the DNA agrees better with TRBJ2-7, so the J call may be wrong. Germline CDR1 and CDR2: KGHDR and SFDVKD. The CDR3 spans 16 residues. CDR3: CATSATGASGYNEQYF. The CDR3 nucleotides are TGTGCCACCAGTGCAACCGGGGCTAGCGGCTACAATGAGCAGTACTTC.

Note on this clonotype: One end of the junction is discordant with germline, which a read error may explain. The gene calls are TRBV7-7 and TRBJ2-2; 7 nucleotides line up with TRBD2. The CDR3 runs to 16 residues. Germline-derived CDR1 and CDR2 are SSHAT and FNYEAQ (reference sequence). The CDR3 DNA follows: TGTGCTAGCAGACCCGTGGCGAGCGGGGTAACCGGGGAGCTGTTTTTT. Residues: CASRPVASGVTGELFF.

This clonotype has more than one count but fewer than ten. J is TRBJ2-7 and V is TRBV4-1; possibly TRBD1 for D (6 bases). CDR3 size: 14 residues. With 1 base removed from V and 6 bases from J, the gap between germline ends came to 13 bases. Per the germline V gene, CDR1 is MGHRA and CDR2 is YSYEKL. CDR3 in amino acids: CASSQGDRNSEQYF. Written as DNA, the CDR3 is TGCGCCAGCAGCCAAGGTGACAGGAATTCCGAGCAGTACTTC.

V gene TRBV27 combines with J gene TRBJ2-5; the D is unclear. The J call may be faulty, since TRBJ2-7 better matches the DNA end. Germline CDR1 and CDR2: MNHEY and SMNVEV (reference sequence). The CDR3 contains 11 residues. The DNA for the CDR3 is TGTGCCAGCAGTAAGGGCCACGAGCAGTACTTC. Its protein product is CASSKGHEQYF.

This clonotype was observed a few times. The chain couples TRBV4-1 to TRBJ2-7, with D tentatively TRBD1 (5 bases). The CDR3 runs to 16 residues. Trimming removed 0 bases at V and 0 bases at J, with 12 bases between. The germline V gene encodes CDR1 MGHRA and CDR2 YSYEKL. CDR3 sequence (DNA): TGCGCCAGCAGCCAAGAGTCACAGGTTAGCTCCTACGAGCAGTACTTC. The encoded protein is CASSQESQVSSYEQYF.

This clonotype was picked up one time. Mismatch with germline at one junction end may stem from a read error. This chain uses TRBV5-1 with TRBJ2-1, with D unresolved. There are 14 residues in the CDR3. Germline V gene sequence: CDR1 SGHRS, CDR2 YFSETQ. CDR3 coding DNA: TGCGCCGGCAGACCCCTTCGGGCGGACAATGAGCAGTTCTTC. Translated, it gives CAGRPLRADNEQFF.

This clonotype was detected only a few times. The J gene is TRBJ2-1, the V gene TRBV6-1; D is ambiguous. V gave up 5 bases and J gave up 6 bases, with 14 bases separating them. There are 14 residues in the CDR3. Germline CDR1 MNHNS, CDR2 SASEGT. CDR3 residues: CASSQHLGPNEQFF. The CDR3 bases are TGTGCCAGCAGTCAACACCTAGGCCCCAATGAGCAGTTCTTC.

The V gene is TRBV2, the J gene TRBJ2-1, with TRBD2 as a possible D gene (6 bases). CDR3 length: 16 residues. V dropped 4 bases and J dropped 2 bases, with 15 bases sitting between them. From germline, CDR1 is SNHLY and CDR2 FYNNEI. This CDR3 reads CASSAPLAGTYNEQFF. Written as DNA, the CDR3 is TGTGCCAGCAGTGCCCCCCTGGCGGGGACCTACAATGAGCAGTTCTTC.

V usage is TRBV5-1 and J usage is TRBJ2-5, with TRBD2 identical over 7 bases. CDR1 and CDR2 from the germline V gene are SGHRS and YFSETQ. V was pared by 0 bases and J by 11 bases, with 10 bases of the junction left unmatched. This CDR3 has 14 residues. CDR3 bases: TGCGCCAGCAGCTTGGGGCGGGAGTGGAATGAGCAGTACTTC. Its translation: CASSLGREWNEQYF.

In regard to this clonotype: Its ends do not fully match the called genes, so a read error is possible. V is TRBV10-3 and J is TRBJ2-3, with a tentative D call TRBD2 (6 bases). The CDR3 has 16 amino acids. Germline V gene sequence: CDR1 ENHRY, CDR2 SYGVKD. CDR3: CAVSEIAGGTVGTQYF. In nucleotides, the CDR3 is TGTGCCGTCAGTGAGATCGCGGGCGGGACGGTGGGCACGCAGTATTTT.

This clonotype came up a few times. This chain joins TRBV3-1 and TRBJ2-7; tentatively, D is TRBD1 (6 bases). V shed 6 bases and J shed 5 bases, with 14 bases lying between them. The CDR3 covers 13 residues. The germline V gene has CDR1 LGHDT and CDR2 YNNKEL (reference sequence). CDR3 nucleotide sequence: TGTGCCAGCAGACTTAACAGGGCACACGAGCAGTACTTC. It is translated as CASRLNRAHEQYF.

V is TRBV20-1 and J is TRBJ2-5, with 8 nucleotides matching TRBD2. There are 15 residues in the CDR3. The V gene end was trimmed by 0 bases and the J gene end by 5 bases; junction bases not matched to a gene: 8. From germline, CDR1 is DFQATT and CDR2 SNEGSKA (reference sequence). The CDR3 DNA is TGCAGTGCTAGAGAATTCGGGGGGGCTTTCGAGACCCAGTACTTC. Encoded protein: CSAREFGGAFETQYF.

CDR3 region: CASSLFDRAVDEQFF. In nucleotides, the CDR3 is TGTGCCAGCAGTTTATTTGACAGGGCAGTAGATGAGCAGTTCTTC. This rearrangement joins TRBV27 to TRBJ2-1; 7 bases line up with TRBD1. CDR1 and CDR2 (germline): MNHEY, SMNVEV (reference sequence). The ends lost 1 base at V and 8 bases at J; junction bases unmatched: 8. The CDR3 spans 15 residues.

This clonotype has at least ten counts. V and J are TRBV29-1 and TRBJ2-5; 13 bases are a match to TRBD2. The germline V gene encodes CDR1 SQVTM and CDR2 ANQGSEA. This CDR3 has 13 residues. This chain's CDR3 is CSVRTSGGETQYF. The CDR3 DNA sequence: TGCAGTGTCCGGACTAGCGGGGGAGAGACCCAGTACTTC.

The rearrangement joins TRBV6-6 to TRBJ2-3; D is unresolved. This CDR3 is 15 amino acids long. With 2 bases removed from V and 0 bases from J, the gap between germline ends came to 9 bases. Germline assignment: CDR1 MNHNY and CDR2 SVGAGI (reference sequence). CDR3 sequence (DNA): TGTGCCAGCAGTTACCCGCGAAGAAGCACAGATACGCAGTATTTT. Protein: CASSYPRRSTDTQYF.

This clonotype was seen a single time. The V call is TRBV6-1, the J call TRBJ2-7, with TRBD2 matching 12 bases. This CDR3 contains 15 residues. From germline, CDR1 is MNHNS and CDR2 SASEGT. V trimming: 7 bases; J trimming: 7 bases; junction bases outside the gene matches: 11. In DNA form, the CDR3 reads TGTGCCAGCACCTATCGACCGGGACTAGCGGGTGAGCAGTACTTC. It specifies CASTYRPGLAGEQYF.

V usage is TRBV2 and J usage is TRBJ1-3; the D is unclear. The CDR3 is 14 residues long. Germline values: CDR1 SNHLY, CDR2 FYNNEI. V was pared by 8 bases and J by 0 bases, with 11 bases between. The DNA of the CDR3 is TGTGCCAGCCGTTCAGACCTCTCTGGAAACACCATATATTTT. This encodes CASRSDLSGNTIYF.

This clonotype showed up just a few times. This chain connects TRBV4-1 to TRBJ2-7; TRBD2 might be the D (7 bases). In germline, CDR1 is MGHRA, CDR2 YSYEKL. The V end lost 2 bases, the J end lost 4 bases, and 12 bases lay between the germline ends. The CDR3 spans 14 residues. The CDR3 DNA reads TGCGCCAGCAGCCAATTCGGGGGGCCATACGAGCAGTACTTC. As protein: CASSQFGGPYEQYF.

This chain uses TRBV12-5 with TRBJ2-5; TRBD1 agrees at 9 bases. Germline CDR1 LGHNT, CDR2 FRNRAP. The V gene end was trimmed by 6 bases and the J gene end by 0 bases; junction bases not matched to a gene: 11. The CDR3 length is 17 residues. The CDR3 spells CASGRGTGLPNQETQYF. CDR3 DNA sequence: TGTGCTAGTGGCCGCGGGACAGGGCTTCCAAACCAAGAGACCCAGTACTTC. Filled out from reference TRBV12-5 and TRBJ2-5, the complete variable domain reads DARVTQTPRHKVTEMGQEVTMRCQPILGHNTVFWYRQTMMQGLELLAYFRNRAPLDDSGMPKDRFSAEMPDATLATLKIQPSEPRDSAVYFCASGRGTGLPNQETQYFGPGTRLLVL.

V and J are TRBV2 and TRBJ2-7; D remains ambiguous. The CDR3 length is 13 residues. Germline V gene lookup returns CDR1 SNHLY and CDR2 FYNNEI. The ends were cut back, 4 bases at V and 2 bases at J, with 9 bases in the middle. CDR3 region: CASSVVSTYEQYF. In nucleotides, the CDR3 is TGTGCCAGCAGTGTCGTCTCCACCTACGAGCAGTACTTC.

This clonotype was recorded many times. The rearrangement uses TRBV5-5 and TRBJ2-1; D gene uncertain. The CDR3 is 13 residues long. Between the trimmed V and J ends, which lost 0 bases and 4 bases, there was a span of 5 bases. Germline CDR1 SGHKS, CDR2 YYEKEE (reference sequence). CDR3 loop: CASSLERYNEQFF. The CDR3 DNA reads TGTGCCAGCAGCTTGGAACGGTACAATGAGCAGTTCTTC.

The chain carries TRBV5-1 and TRBJ1-1; D remains ambiguous. The CDR3 is made up of 14 amino acids. Looked up from germline, CDR1 is SGHRS and CDR2 is YFSETQ. Trimming removed 1 base from V and 1 base from J, with 8 bases in between. In DNA form, the CDR3 reads TGCGCCAGCAGCTTGTTCGCAGAGAACACTGAAGCTTTCTTT. Translated, it gives CASSLFAENTEAFF.

The genes are TRBV6-5 and TRBJ2-1; unclear D gene. This CDR3 contains 13 residues. The ends were cut back, 6 bases at V and 10 bases at J, with 16 bases in the middle. The germline V gene has CDR1 MNHEY and CDR2 SVGAGI. CDR3 DNA: TGTGCCAGCAGCCCCGACGCAATGGGGGAGCAGTTCTTC. Translated: CASSPDAMGEQFF.

The chain uses TRBV2 and TRBJ2-6; perhaps TRBD1 as D (5 bases). V lost 4 bases, J lost 11 bases, and 15 bases lay in between. This CDR3 has 14 amino acids. Germline loops: CDR1 SNHLY, CDR2 FYNNEI. The CDR3 here is CASSGRQSPYVLTF. In DNA form, the CDR3 reads TGTGCCAGCAGTGGCCGACAGAGCCCCTACGTCCTGACTTTC.

This clonotype has a handful of counts. This chain uses TRBV20-1 with TRBJ1-5; D possibly corresponds to TRBD1 (5 bases). This CDR3 has 17 residues. Germline CDR1 reads DFQATT; CDR2 reads SNEGSKA (reference sequence). Trimming left V 1 base short and J 0 bases short, with 16 bases between. The CDR3 region is CSARGPTGPVSNQPQHF. CDR3 coding DNA: TGCAGTGCTAGAGGGCCTACAGGCCCCGTTAGCAATCAGCCCCAGCATTTT.

There are a few counts of this clonotype. This chain connects TRBV20-1 to TRBJ2-4; D possibly matches TRBD1 or TRBD2 (5 bases each). There are 14 residues in the CDR3. The germline gives CDR1 DFQATT, CDR2 SNEGSKA (reference sequence). The V and J ends lost 7 bases and 0 bases respectively, with 13 bases between them. The CDR3 loop is CSVGTKLAKNIQYF. The CDR3 DNA reads as TGCAGTGTGGGGACGAAACTAGCCAAAAACATTCAGTACTTC.

V and J are TRBV19 and TRBJ2-7; D is perhaps TRBD1 or TRBD2 (5 bases each). Per germline, CDR1 LNHDA and CDR2 SQIVND (reference sequence). Trimming took off 5 bases at V and 6 bases at J, with 17 bases between the two ends. The CDR3 loop spans 14 amino acids. CDR3 loop: CASSPAVAGGEQYF. CDR3 DNA: TGTGCCAGTAGTCCCGCCGTGGCTGGGGGCGAGCAGTACTTC. Filled out from reference TRBV19 and TRBJ2-7, the complete variable domain reads DGGITQSPKYLFRKEGQNVTLSCEQNLNHDAMYWYRQDPGQGLRLIYYSQIVNDFQKGDIAEGYSVSREKKESFPLTVTSAQKNPTAFYLCASSPAVAGGEQYFGPGTRLTVT.